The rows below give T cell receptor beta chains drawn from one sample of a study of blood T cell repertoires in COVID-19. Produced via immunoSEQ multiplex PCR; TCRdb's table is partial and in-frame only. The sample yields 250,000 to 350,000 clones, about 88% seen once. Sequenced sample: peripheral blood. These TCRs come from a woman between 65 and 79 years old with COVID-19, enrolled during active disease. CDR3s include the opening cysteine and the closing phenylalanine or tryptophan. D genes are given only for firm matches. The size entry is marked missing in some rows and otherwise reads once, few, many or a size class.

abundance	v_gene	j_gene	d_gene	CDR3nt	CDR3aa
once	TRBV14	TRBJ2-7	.	TGTGCCAGCAGCCAAGATATAGGATCGGGAATTGGGGCCTACGAGCAGTACTTC	CASSQDIGSGIGAYEQYF
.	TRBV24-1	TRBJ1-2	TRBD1	TGTGCCACCAGTGATGCACAGGGGCGAGGCTACACCTTC	CATSDAQGRGYTF
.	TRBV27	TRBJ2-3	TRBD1	TGTGCCAGCAGTTTTAGCGACGGACAGGGTCTAGATACGCAGTATTTT	CASSFSDGQGLDTQYF
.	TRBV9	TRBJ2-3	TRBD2	TGTGCCAGCAGCGTAGTGGGGGGGACTAGCACAGATACGCAGTATTTT	CASSVVGGTSTDTQYF
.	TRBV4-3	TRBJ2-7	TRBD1	TGCGCCAGCAGCCCCTTGCGGCAGGGGGACTACGAGCAGTACTTC	CASSPLRQGDYEQYF
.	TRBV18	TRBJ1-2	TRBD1	TGTGCCAGCTCAGTCGACAGGGGTTCAGAATATGGCTACACCTTC	CASSVDRGSEYGYTF
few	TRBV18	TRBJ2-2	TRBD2	TGTGCCAGCTCACCGGGAGGGACCTCAGCCGGGGAGCTGTTTTTT	CASSPGGTSAGELFF
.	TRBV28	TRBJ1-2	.	TGTGCCAGCAGTCCCAGCGGAGCCTATGGCTACACCTTC	CASSPSGAYGYTF
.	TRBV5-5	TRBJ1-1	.	TGTGCCAGCAACTTGCTTTTGCGCACTGAAGCTTTCTTT	CASNLLLRTEAFF
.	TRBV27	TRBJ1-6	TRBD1	TGTGCCAGCAGTTTATCAGGGGCAAGGACAGGGCTCCACTTT	CASSLSGARTGLHF
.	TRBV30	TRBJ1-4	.	TGTGCCTGGAGTTACACAGGGTTTATGGATGAAAAACTGTTTTTT	CAWSYTGFMDEKLFF
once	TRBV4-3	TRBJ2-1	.	TGCGCCAGCAGCCAAGAAGTAGACAGGTACAATGAGCAGTTCTTC	CASSQEVDRYNEQFF
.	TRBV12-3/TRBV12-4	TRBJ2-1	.	TGTGCCAGCAGGATCGGGGTCTCGAAGCAGTTCTTC	CASRIGVSKQFF
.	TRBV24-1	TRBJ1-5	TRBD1	TGTGCCACCAGTGGACAGGGGAACAATCAGCCCCAGCATTTT	CATSGQGNNQPQHF
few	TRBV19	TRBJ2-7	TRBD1	TGTGCCAGTAGTATTGGGACAGGGACCTACGAGCAGTACTTC	CASSIGTGTYEQYF
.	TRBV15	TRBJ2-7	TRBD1	TGTGCCACCAGCCCCTTCCGGGACAGGGCTTACGAGCAGTACTTC	CATSPFRDRAYEQYF
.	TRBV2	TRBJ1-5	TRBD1	TGTGCCAGCAGTTTGGGACAGGGAGGACAGCCCCAGCATTTT	CASSLGQGGQPQHF
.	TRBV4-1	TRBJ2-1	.	TGCGCCAGCAGCCAAATAAACAATGAGCAGTTCTTC	CASSQINNEQFF
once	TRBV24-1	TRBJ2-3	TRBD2	TGTGCCACCAGTGACCCCGGGGGGGGGCGCACAGATACGCAGTATTTT	CATSDPGGGRTDTQYF
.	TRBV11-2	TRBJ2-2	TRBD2	TGTGCCAGCAGCTTAGCGGGGGGTGACACCGGGGAGCTGTTTTTT	CASSLAGGDTGELFF
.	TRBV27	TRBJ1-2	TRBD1	TGTGCCAGCAGTCCCCGGACAGGGAGTCGCTCTGGCTACACCTTC	CASSPRTGSRSGYTF
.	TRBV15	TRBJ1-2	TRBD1	TGTGCCACCAGCAGAGATAGAGGGGGCAATGGCTACACCTTC	CATSRDRGGNGYTF
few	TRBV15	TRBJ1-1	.	TGTGCCACCAGTGAGATTCACACTGAAGCTTTCTTT	CATSEIHTEAFF
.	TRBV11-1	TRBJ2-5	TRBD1	TGTGCCAGCAGCCCGGGGACAGGGCCACAAGAGACCCAGTACTTC	CASSPGTGPQETQYF
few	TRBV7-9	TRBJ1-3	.	TGTGCCAGCAGCCTCGAGATGGGAAACACCATATATTTT	CASSLEMGNTIYF
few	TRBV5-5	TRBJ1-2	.	TGTGCCAGCAGCCCCTATGGTAGAGAGGCTAACTATGGCTACACCTTC	CASSPYGREANYGYTF
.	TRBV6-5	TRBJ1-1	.	TGTGCCAGCAGTTACGGGACTCATGGGGACACTGAAGCTTTCTTT	CASSYGTHGDTEAFF
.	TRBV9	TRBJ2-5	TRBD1	TGTGCCAGCAGCACCTGGACAGGGTACCAAGAGACCCAGTACTTC	CASSTWTGYQETQYF
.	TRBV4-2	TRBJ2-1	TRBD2	TGTGCCAGCAGCCAAGCGGGAGGGGACAATGAGCAGTTCTTC	CASSQAGGDNEQFF
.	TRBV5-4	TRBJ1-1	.	TGTGCCAGCAGCTTGAAGGCGCTCGAGGGAGAGCTTTTCTTT	CASSLKALEGELFF
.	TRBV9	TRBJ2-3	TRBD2	TGTGCCAGCAGCTCCGGGGGGGAAACAGATACGCAGTATTTT	CASSSGGETDTQYF
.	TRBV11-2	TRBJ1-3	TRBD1	TGTGCCAGCAGCCCCAAGGGGGCGGCAGGAAACACCATATATTTT	CASSPKGAAGNTIYF
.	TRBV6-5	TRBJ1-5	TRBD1	TGTGCCAGCAGGCCGGGACAGGACAGCAATCAGCCCCAGCATTTT	CASRPGQDSNQPQHF
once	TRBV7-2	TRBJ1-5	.	TGTGCCAGCAGCTCCAAAGGGGATCAGCCCCAGCATTTT	CASSSKGDQPQHF
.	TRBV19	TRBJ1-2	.	TGTGCCAGTAGTATCCAGGGCGTGGACTATGGCTACACCTTC	CASSIQGVDYGYTF